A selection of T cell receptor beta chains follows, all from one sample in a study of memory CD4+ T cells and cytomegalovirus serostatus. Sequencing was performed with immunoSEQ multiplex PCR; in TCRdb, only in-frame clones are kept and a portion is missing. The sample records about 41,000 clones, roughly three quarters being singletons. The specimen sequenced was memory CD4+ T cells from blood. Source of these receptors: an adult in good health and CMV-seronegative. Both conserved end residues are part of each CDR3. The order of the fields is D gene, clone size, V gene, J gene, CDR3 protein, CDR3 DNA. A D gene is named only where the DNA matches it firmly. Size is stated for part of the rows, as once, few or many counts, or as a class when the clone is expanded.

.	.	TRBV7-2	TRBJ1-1	CASSLSQGQTAFF	TGTGCCAGCAGCTTATCCCAGGGCCAAACAGCTTTCTTT
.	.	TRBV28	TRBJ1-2	CASSLQDYGYTF	TGTGCCAGCAGTTTACAGGACTATGGCTACACCTTC
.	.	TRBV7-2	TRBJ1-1	CASSIDTEAFF	TGTGCCAGCTCCATAGACACTGAAGCTTTCTTT
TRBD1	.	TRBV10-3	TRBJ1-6	CAIIARDRGQNSPLHF	TGTGCCATCATCGCCCGGGACAGGGGGCAAAATTCACCCCTCCACTTT
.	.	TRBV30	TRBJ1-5	CAWRRGDLSNQPQHF	TGTGCCTGGAGGCGGGGGGACCTCAGCAATCAGCCCCAGCATTTT
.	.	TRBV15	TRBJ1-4	CATSRDVLENEKLFF	TGTGCCACCAGCAGAGATGTTTTAGAAAATGAAAAACTGTTTTTT
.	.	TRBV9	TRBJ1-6	CASSVSLGANNSPLHF	TGTGCCAGCAGCGTATCTCTGGGGGCCAATAATTCACCCCTCCACTTT
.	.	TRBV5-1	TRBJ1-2	CASSLEQGGGYTF	TGCGCCAGCAGCTTGGAACAGGGCGGCGGCTACACCTTC
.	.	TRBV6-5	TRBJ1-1	CASSSSVNTEAFF	TGTGCCAGCAGTTCCTCTGTGAACACTGAAGCTTTCTTT
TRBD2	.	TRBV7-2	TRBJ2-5	CASSSLPSGTMIQYF	TGTGCCAGCAGCTCGCTCCCTAGCGGGACGATGATCCAGTACTTC
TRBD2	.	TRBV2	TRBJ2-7	CASFRLAGGTYEQYF	TGTGCCAGCTTCCGACTAGCGGGGGGGACCTACGAGCAGTACTTC
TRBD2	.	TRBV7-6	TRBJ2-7	CASSLAGSGGREQYF	TGTGCCAGCAGCTTAGCAGGTAGCGGGGGTAGGGAGCAGTACTTC
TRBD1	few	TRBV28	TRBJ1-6	CASEGTGLYSPLHF	TGTGCCTCCGAGGGGACAGGGCTTTACTCACCCCTCCACTTT
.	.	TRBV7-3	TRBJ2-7	CASSYTNRAEQYF	TGTGCCAGCAGCTATACCAACAGGGCAGAGCAGTACTTC
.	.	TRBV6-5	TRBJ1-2	CASSPLTPYGYTF	TGTGCCAGCAGTCCCTTAACACCCTATGGCTACACCTTC
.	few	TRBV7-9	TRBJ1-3	CASSLEAGNTIYF	TGTGCCAGCAGCTTAGAGGCTGGAAACACCATATATTTT
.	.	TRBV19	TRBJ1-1	CASNSGLGMNTEAFF	TGTGCCAGTAACTCAGGTTTAGGGATGAACACTGAAGCTTTCTTT
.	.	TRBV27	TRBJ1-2	CASSRGGHLGHGYTF	TGTGCCAGCAGTCGTGGGGGACACCTGGGGCATGGCTACACCTTC
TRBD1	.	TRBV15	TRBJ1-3	CATSSGTGTLRSGNTIYF	TGTGCCACCTCGTCCGGGACAGGGACCCTGCGCTCTGGAAACACCATATATTTT
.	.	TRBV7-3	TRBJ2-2	CASSLSGTTGELFF	TGTGCCAGCAGCTTATCCGGCACAACCGGGGAGCTGTTTTTT
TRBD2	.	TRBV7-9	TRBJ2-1	CASSSRLAMDNEQFF	TGTGCCAGCAGCTCAAGACTAGCCATGGACAATGAGCAGTTCTTC
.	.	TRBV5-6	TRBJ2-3	CASSSTDTQYF	TGTGCGAGCTCGAGCACAGATACGCAGTATTTT
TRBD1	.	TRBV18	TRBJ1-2	CASSPRQGDPHGYTF	TGTGCCAGCTCACCCCGACAGGGTGATCCCCATGGCTACACCTTC
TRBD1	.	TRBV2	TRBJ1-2	CASSSLNGQGEGHGYTF	TGTGCCAGCAGTTCGCTTAACGGACAGGGCGAAGGTCATGGCTACACCTTC
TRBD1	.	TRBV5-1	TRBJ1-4	CASRGQGGVEEKLFF	TGCGCCAGCAGAGGGCAGGGGGGCGTGGAAGAAAAACTGTTTTTT
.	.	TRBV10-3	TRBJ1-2	CAISRGEDIESYTF	TGTGCCATCAGCCGAGGTGAGGACATCGAATCCTACACCTTC
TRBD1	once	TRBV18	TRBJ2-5	CASSREGARAQETQYF	TGTGCCAGCTCACGCGAGGGGGCGCGGGCCCAAGAGACCCAGTACTTC
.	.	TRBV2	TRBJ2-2	CASTGIIVAGELFF	TGTGCCAGCACCGGGATCATTGTCGCCGGGGAGCTGTTTTTT
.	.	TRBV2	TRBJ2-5	CASSGQARETQYF	TGTGCCAGCAGTGGACAGGCACGGGAGACCCAGTACTTC
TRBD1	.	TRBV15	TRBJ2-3	CATSRGAGTGSHTQYF	TGTGCCACCAGCAGAGGAGCCGGGACAGGGTCCCATACGCAGTATTTT
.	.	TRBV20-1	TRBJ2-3	CSATTDTQYF	TGCAGTGCGACAACAGATACGCAGTATTTT
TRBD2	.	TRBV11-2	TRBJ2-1	CASSFRLAGNNEQFF	TGTGCCAGCAGCTTTAGACTAGCGGGGAACAATGAGCAGTTCTTC
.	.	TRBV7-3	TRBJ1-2	CASSLFLDGYTF	TGTGCCAGCAGCTTGTTTTTGGATGGCTACACCTTC
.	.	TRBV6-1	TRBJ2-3	CASSGWPGRRTDTQYF	TGTGCCAGCAGTGGTTGGCCAGGTCGCCGAACAGATACGCAGTATTTT
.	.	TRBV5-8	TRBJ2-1	CASSYFRGGSSYNEQFF	TGTGCCAGCAGCTATTTTCGTGGGGGCAGCTCCTACAATGAGCAGTTCTTC
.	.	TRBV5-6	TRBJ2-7	CASSSGTLPGEQYF	TGTGCCAGCAGCTCAGGGACTTTACCCGGCGAGCAGTACTTC
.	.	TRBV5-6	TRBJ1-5	CASSLRRYSNQPQHF	TGTGCCAGCAGCTTGAGGCGGTATAGCAATCAGCCCCAGCATTTT
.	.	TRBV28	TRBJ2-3	CASSSRGWGIDTQYF	TGTGCCAGCAGTTCCCGGGGATGGGGGATCGATACGCAGTATTTT
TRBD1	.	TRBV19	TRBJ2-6	CASSTGTSSGANVLTF	TGTGCCAGTTCGACAGGGACCAGCTCTGGGGCCAACGTCCTGACTTTC
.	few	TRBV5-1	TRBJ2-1	CASSFAGANEQFF	TGCGCCAGCAGCTTCGCTGGAGCCAATGAGCAGTTCTTC
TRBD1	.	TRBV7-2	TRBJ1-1	CASSLGQGNTEAFF	TGTGCCAGCAGCTTAGGACAGGGGAACACTGAAGCTTTCTTT
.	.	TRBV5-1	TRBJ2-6	CASSLTGPGANVLTF	TGCGCCAGCAGCTTAACAGGGCCTGGGGCCAACGTCCTGACTTTC
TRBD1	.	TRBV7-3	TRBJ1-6	CASSLKGQGASPLHF	TGTGCCAGCAGCTTAAAGGGACAGGGGGCTTCACCCCTCCACTTT
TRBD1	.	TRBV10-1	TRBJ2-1	CASSGTGPQISYNEQFF	TGCGCCAGCAGTGGGACAGGCCCCCAGATTTCCTACAATGAGCAGTTCTTC
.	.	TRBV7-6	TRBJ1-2	CASSLGRARGRYYGYTF	TGTGCCAGCAGCTTAGGTCGGGCCCGGGGCCGTTACTATGGCTACACCTTC
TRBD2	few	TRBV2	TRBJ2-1	CASRASGGGYNEQFF	TGTGCCAGCAGAGCTAGCGGGGGAGGTTACAATGAGCAGTTCTTC
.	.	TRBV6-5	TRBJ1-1	CASSSRVNTEAFF	TGTGCCAGCAGTTCTAGAGTGAACACTGAAGCTTTCTTT
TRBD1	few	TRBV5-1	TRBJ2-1	CASSLPGQGVNEQFF	TGCGCCAGCAGCTTACCGGGACAGGGCGTCAATGAGCAGTTCTTC